These 7 T cell receptor beta chains originate from one sample sequenced in a study of T cell responses to AZD1222 COVID-19 vaccine (dated by TCRdb to about 2021). The time point label, read with the paper, signifies: baseline before first vaccination. The library was built by means of the immunoSEQ multiplex PCR assay. TCRdb carries this immuneACCESS record with in-frame sequences only. Its versions omit some clonotypes, under half of them owing to an unresolved V gene in the studies checked, with the rest unexplained. This sample has around 140,000 clones in its table, and around 90% of those were observed once. Clones ranked in the top ten supply 2.9% of the sample. Here the sequenced sample was peripheral blood, taken on day 0 of AZD1222 vaccination. These receptors came from an adult in good health.

The V and J genes are TRBV2 and TRBJ2-7, with D perhaps TRBD2 (6 bases). Trimming pared 3 bases from V and 2 bases from J, leaving 20 bases between. The CDR3 length is 17 residues. The germline CDR1 and CDR2 sequences are SNHLY and FYNNEI. CDR3 bases: TGTGCCAGCAGTGATGGAGGGGCATTGAATCCCACCTACGAGCAGTACTTC. Translating it yields CASSDGGALNPTYEQYF.

V usage is TRBV7-2 and J usage is TRBJ2-1; 14 nucleotides match TRBD2. The CDR3 runs to 14 residues. V was pared by 5 bases and J by 8 bases, with 2 bases of the junction left unmatched. Germline V gene sequence: CDR1 SGHTA, CDR2 FQGNSA. The DNA of the CDR3 is TGTGCCAGCAGCCTGGGACTAGCGGGAGATGAGCAGTTCTTC. This codes for CASSLGLAGDEQFF.

The chain employs TRBV2 and TRBJ2-1; the match to TRBD2 covers 12 bases. After removal of 7 bases from V and 4 bases from J, the junction contained 5 bases not matched to a gene. This CDR3 is 15 amino acids long. The germline V gene has CDR1 SNHLY and CDR2 FYNNEI. The CDR3: CASNSGLAGYNEQFF. The CDR3 nucleotides read TGTGCCAGCAATTCTGGACTAGCGGGGTACAATGAGCAGTTCTTC.

The chain couples TRBV19 to TRBJ2-3; 7 bases line up with TRBD1. The V gene's germline CDR1 is LNHDA and CDR2 SQIVND (reference sequence). Unmatched junction bases numbered 9, after V lost 7 bases and J lost 2 bases. The length of the CDR3 is 15 residues. This CDR3 reads CASKLGQSFTDTQYF. DNA of the CDR3: TGTGCCAGTAAATTGGGACAGAGTTTCACAGATACGCAGTATTTT.

This clone appeared a single time. The chain employs TRBV18 and TRBJ1-2; no clear D gene. Trimming cost V 6 bases and J 8 bases, with 16 bases left between them. Germline CDR1 KGHSH, CDR2 LQKENI. The CDR3 runs 13 residues. Here the CDR3 reads CASSPGAGGGYTF. The CDR3 nucleotides read TGTGCCAGCTCTCCAGGTGCAGGAGGCGGCTACACCTTC.

This clone was recorded a few times. The chain combines TRBV5-4 with TRBJ1-2, with TRBD1 matching over 8 bases. V was pared by 4 bases and J by 4 bases, with 12 bases of the junction left unmatched. CDR1 SGHNT and CDR2 YYREEE come from the germline V gene (reference sequence). The CDR3 runs to 16 residues. The CDR3 nucleotides are TGTGCCAGCAGCCCATACTCCGGACAGGGTGGCTATGGCTACACCTTC. Its translation is CASSPYSGQGGYGYTF.

This clone appeared once. This rearrangement joins TRBV6-2 or TRBV6-3 to TRBJ2-3; D unresolved. This CDR3 is 13 amino acids long. The germline gives CDR1 MNHEY, CDR2 SVGEGT. V lost 6 bases, J lost 6 bases, and 13 bases lay in between. The CDR3 sequence is CASSKTPEDTQYF. The DNA of the CDR3 is TGTGCCAGCAGCAAGACCCCCGAGGATACGCAGTATTTT.